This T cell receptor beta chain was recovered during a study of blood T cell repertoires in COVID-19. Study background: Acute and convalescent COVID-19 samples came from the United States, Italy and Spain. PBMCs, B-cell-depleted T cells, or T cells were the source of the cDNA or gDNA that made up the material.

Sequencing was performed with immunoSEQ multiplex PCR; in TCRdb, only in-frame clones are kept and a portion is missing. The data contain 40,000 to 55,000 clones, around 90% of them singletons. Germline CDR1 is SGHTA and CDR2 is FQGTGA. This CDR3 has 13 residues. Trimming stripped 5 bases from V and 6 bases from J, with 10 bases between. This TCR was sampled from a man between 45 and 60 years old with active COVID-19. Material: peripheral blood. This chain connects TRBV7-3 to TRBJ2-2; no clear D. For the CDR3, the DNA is TGTGCCAGCAGCGCCGGCGGTGCCGGGGAGCTGTTTTTT. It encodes CASSAGGAGELFF.